Following are 9 T cell receptor beta chains from one sample sequenced in a study of blood T cells in healthy people across ages. A sample-barcoded 5' primer and a J-beta primer mix were used in a second PCR of about 6 to 11 cycles. From the 5' RACE reads, TCRdb called clonotypes with MiXCR, one entry per CDR3 protein. Of 1.8 million or so distinct CDR3 sequences listed, 35% to 50% were seen once; the top ten hold around 23%. The sequencing input was blood. Receptor source: a human donor in good health.

The chain recombines TRBV20-1 with TRBJ1-2; TRBD1 might be the D (5 bases). V lost 8 bases and J 7 bases, leaving 17 bases between the germline ends. There are 12 residues in the CDR3. Germline CDR1 is DFQATT and CDR2 is SNEGSKA (reference sequence). In nucleotides, the CDR3 is TGCAGTCCCCTGAGGGGCGAGGGTGGCTACACCTTC. Translation gives CSPLRGEGGYTF.

The table lists this clonotype with a few counts. The junction departs from the called germline gene at one end, perhaps through a read error. The V gene is TRBV4-3, the J gene TRBJ2-7; D call uncertain. The CDR3 is 16 residues long. In germline, CDR1 is LGHNA, CDR2 YSLEER. The CDR3 region has the DNA TGCGCCAGCAGCCAAGAATTGGGTTGGCAGTCCTACGGGCAGTACTTC. This sequence encodes CASSQELGWQSYGQYF.

V usage is TRBV3-1 and J usage is TRBJ1-1; no clear D gene. V was shortened by 1 base and J by 0 bases, with 6 bases between the two germline ends. CDR1 and CDR2 (germline): LGHDT, YNNKEL (reference sequence). The CDR3 length is 14 residues. The DNA for the CDR3 is TGTGCCAGCAGCCAAGCGTGGGTGAACACTGAAGCTTTCTTT. It is translated as CASSQAWVNTEAFF.

The chain joins TRBV7-6 to TRBJ2-6; D may be TRBD2 (6 bases). The V end was cut by 5 bases, the J end by 0 bases, with 23 bases between. Germline V gene lookup returns CDR1 SGHVS and CDR2 FNYEAQ. The CDR3 is 20 amino acids. The CDR3: CASSPRSPGTLPSGANVLTF. For the CDR3, the DNA is TGTGCCAGCAGCCCCCGTTCGCCCGGGACTCTTCCCTCTGGGGCCAACGTCCTGACTTTC.

The genes are TRBV7-2 and TRBJ2-7, with D perhaps given as TRBD1 or TRBD2 (6 bases each). The V gene's germline CDR1 is SGHTA and CDR2 FQGNSA. The CDR3 sequence is 15 residues long. Trimming removed 2 bases at V and 3 bases at J, with 14 bases between. As DNA, the CDR3 is TGTGCCAGCAGCTTATTGGGGGGCTCGGTCTACGAGCAGTACTTC. It specifies CASSLLGGSVYEQYF.

This clonotype came up a few times. The chain combines TRBV4-2 with TRBJ1-6; 7 bases fit TRBD1. Unmatched junction bases numbered 5, after V lost 4 bases and J lost 8 bases. Germline assignment: CDR1 LGHNA and CDR2 YNFKEQ. The CDR3 is 14 residues long. The CDR3 sequence: CASSRDRADSPLHF. The CDR3 nucleotides are TGTGCCAGCAGCCGAGACAGGGCAGATTCACCCCTCCACTTT.

As to this clonotype: Without the conserved terminal phenylalanine or tryptophan, this CDR3 likely stems from a read error. The CDR3 is CSARGLGLATSTDTQYL. CDR3 in DNA: TGCAGTGCTAGAGGGCTTGGACTAGCCACTAGCACAGATACGCAGTATCTT. V gene TRBV20-1 combines with J gene TRBJ2-3; TRBD2 matches 8 bases. After removal of 1 base from V and 0 bases from J, the junction contained 9 bases not matched to a gene. Germline V lookup: CDR1 DFQATT, CDR2 SNEGSKA (reference sequence). This CDR3 contains 17 residues.

Ten or more counts support this clonotype. CDR3 bases: TGTGCCAGCAGCCCCCTCCAGGAGGCCCGTAATCAGCCCCAGCATTTT. This sequence encodes CASSPLQEARNQPQHF. The chain couples TRBV6-1 to TRBJ1-5; D is ambiguous. Germline CDR1 and CDR2: MNHNS and SASEGT. The CDR3 consists of 16 residues. V was pared by 6 bases and J by 4 bases, with 19 bases between.

This clonotype has just one count. Its ends do not fully match the called genes, so a read error is possible. The V call is TRBV6-5, the J call TRBJ1-1; D gene ambiguous. The CDR3 is made up of 15 amino acids. From germline, CDR1 is MNHEY and CDR2 SVGAGI. Here the CDR3 reads CACSYAPRRNTEAFF. DNA for the CDR3: TGTGCCTGCAGTTACGCACCGAGGCGAAACACTGAAGCTTTCTTT.